The rows below give T cell receptor beta chains drawn from one sample of a study of vaccination effects on CD4 cells after COVID-19. TCRdb's copy holds only in-frame clones and misses some; the assay was immunoSEQ multiplex PCR. This table has around 40,000 clones, about 65% appearing once. For these receptors, no antigen is known. The sample consisted of CD4+ T cells from PBMCs cultured without peptide, taken before COVID-19 vaccination. The source of these receptors is a human donor who received a COVID-19 vaccine. The CDR3 runs from the conserved cysteine through the conserved F or W. A D gene is named only where the DNA matches it firmly.

D gene: TRBD2
V gene: TRBV3-1/TRBV3-2
CDR3 length: 15
CDR3 protein: CASSPRLAGAYEQYF

D gene: NA
V gene: TRBV6-1
CDR3 length: 15
CDR3 protein: CASSVGRVSNQPQHF

D gene: NA
V gene: TRBV5-1
CDR3 length: 14
CDR3 protein: CASSLAGSNQPQHF

D gene: NA
V gene: TRBV30
CDR3 length: 16
CDR3 protein: CAWSVIPWEGVETQYF

D gene: TRBD1
V gene: TRBV6-5
CDR3 length: 14
CDR3 protein: CAIMDRSNTGELFF

D gene: NA
V gene: TRBV25-1
CDR3 length: 17
CDR3 protein: CASSESGRGVAKNIQYF

D gene: NA
V gene: TRBV29-1
CDR3 length: 12
CDR3 protein: CSVELWTVEAFF

D gene: NA
V gene: TRBV18
CDR3 length: 15
CDR3 protein: CASSISTPQEETQYF

D gene: TRBD1
V gene: TRBV28
CDR3 length: 14
CDR3 protein: CASTEQGAVYGYTF

D gene: NA
V gene: TRBV5-6
CDR3 length: 16
CDR3 protein: CASSFGQTRGGTEAFF

D gene: NA
V gene: TRBV11-2
CDR3 length: 15
CDR3 protein: CASSLARFSGNTIYF

D gene: NA
V gene: TRBV20-1
CDR3 length: 11
CDR3 protein: CSAPGGEGYTF

D gene: NA
V gene: TRBV6-5
CDR3 length: 15
CDR3 protein: CATREGATPNSPLHF

D gene: TRBD1
V gene: TRBV3-1/TRBV3-2
CDR3 length: 14
CDR3 protein: CASSQGGGASPLHF

D gene: NA
V gene: TRBV11-1
CDR3 length: 15
CDR3 protein: CASSLGALGVNTQYF

D gene: NA
V gene: TRBV30
CDR3 length: 12
CDR3 protein: CAWSGGQKTQYF

D gene: NA
V gene: TRBV14
CDR3 length: 15
CDR3 protein: CASSHRGQIPETQYF

D gene: TRBD2
V gene: TRBV2
CDR3 length: 16
CDR3 protein: CASRGTSGGLYNEQFF

D gene: NA
V gene: TRBV5-1
CDR3 length: 15
CDR3 protein: CASSSWGGRWETQYF

D gene: NA
V gene: TRBV2
CDR3 length: 14
CDR3 protein: CASSDWGRSNEQYF

D gene: TRBD1
V gene: TRBV4-1
CDR3 length: 18
CDR3 protein: CASSRRDRTGGERTEAFF

D gene: NA
V gene: TRBV4-1
CDR3 length: 17
CDR3 protein: CASSTDLAPPFYNEQFF

D gene: TRBD2
V gene: TRBV19
CDR3 length: 14
CDR3 protein: CASLSGGTSDTQYF

D gene: NA
V gene: TRBV19
CDR3 length: 14
CDR3 protein: CASSDSGHPYGYTF

D gene: NA
V gene: TRBV3-1/TRBV3-2
CDR3 length: 17
CDR3 protein: CASSQDQAGSSYNEQFF

D gene: TRBD2
V gene: TRBV5-1
CDR3 length: 16
CDR3 protein: CASSPRTSGKTYEQYF

D gene: TRBD2
V gene: TRBV4-1
CDR3 length: 17
CDR3 protein: CASSPILAGGPKETQYF

D gene: TRBD2
V gene: TRBV7-6
CDR3 length: 15
CDR3 protein: CASSLALLAGAEQYF

D gene: TRBD1
V gene: TRBV3-1/TRBV3-2
CDR3 length: 13
CDR3 protein: CASSHSGTGEAFF

D gene: TRBD2
V gene: TRBV5-1
CDR3 length: 17
CDR3 protein: CASSGEMSGSWNNEQFF

D gene: TRBD1
V gene: TRBV5-4
CDR3 length: 16
CDR3 protein: CASSLPGITGVREQYF

D gene: NA
V gene: TRBV6-5
CDR3 length: 13
CDR3 protein: CASSYLKQGPQHF

D gene: TRBD2
V gene: TRBV27
CDR3 length: 16
CDR3 protein: CASSSKTSGVSGEQFF

D gene: NA
V gene: TRBV30
CDR3 length: 13
CDR3 protein: CAWSVQEEAPLHF

D gene: NA
V gene: TRBV5-4
CDR3 length: 12
CDR3 protein: CASSFGQDGYTF

D gene: NA
V gene: TRBV3-1/TRBV3-2
CDR3 length: 15
CDR3 protein: CASSQGLLSSYEQYF

D gene: TRBD2
V gene: TRBV7-8
CDR3 length: 18
CDR3 protein: CASSDRALAGRSIGELFF

D gene: TRBD2
V gene: TRBV5-1
CDR3 length: 13
CDR3 protein: CASSPGGSYEQYF

D gene: NA
V gene: TRBV6-1
CDR3 length: 14
CDR3 protein: CASSDSQGWQPQHF

D gene: NA
V gene: TRBV25-1
CDR3 length: 13
CDR3 protein: CASSEDDNYGYTF

D gene: TRBD2
V gene: TRBV6-5
CDR3 length: 16
CDR3 protein: CASSYGASGLTGELFF

D gene: NA
V gene: TRBV6-5
CDR3 length: 14
CDR3 protein: CASSHSRPDTEAFF

D gene: NA
V gene: TRBV7-8
CDR3 length: 15
CDR3 protein: CASSDDRRWDNEQFF